By proportion, the clone carrying this T cell receptor (beta chain) is large. The antigen is unknown. Template for every sorted-subset replicate PCR totaled about 0.2 ug DNA, 25,000 to 30,000 T cell genomes. Method: immunoSEQ multiplex PCR; TCRdb's copy keeps in-frame clones and lacks some. This table has approximately 110,000 clones, roughly 66% appearing once. The CDR3 is 14 amino acids. Trimming took off 6 bases at V and 8 bases at J, with 16 bases between the two ends. Germline lookup yields CDR1 MNHEY and CDR2 SMNVEV (reference sequence). These data originate in a study of shared clonotypes between healthy human individuals. Study-wide points: It was expected that sequencing depth would affect clonotype sharing among donors.

Sequenced material: memory CD8+ T cells sorted from blood. Subset here: CD45RO+ cells pooled with CCR7-negative TemRA cells. The TCR comes from a woman aged 25-40 years in good health. V usage is TRBV27 and J usage is TRBJ1-4; possibly TRBD1 for D (6 bases). This CDR3 is CASSDGGGLEKLFF. The CDR3 nucleotides read TGTGCCAGCAGCGATGGCGGGGGGCTCGAAAAACTGTTTTTT.